Presented here are 24 T cell receptor beta chains from one specimen sequenced in a study of post-analysis software for immune sequencing data. Carried by the TCR beta cDNA libraries were unique molecular identifiers. In TCRdb, the PCR reads were re-called with MiXCR into one record per CDR3 protein. The sample has about 540,000 distinct CDR3 sequences, about a third seen once; the top ten hold around 6%. For these TCRs, the target antigens are not known. Study-level findings and limits: Roughly 5 TRBV segments, TRBV5-6, TRBV5-1 and TRBV20-1 among them, were found more frequent in patients than controls.

Sample: blood. The receptor set was obtained from a girl aged 2 to 17 with multiple sclerosis.

The genes are TRBV6-4 and TRBJ2-3; possibly TRBD2 for D (6 bases). V was trimmed by 3 bases and J by 1 base, leaving 11 bases between them. The germline gives CDR1 MRHNA, CDR2 SNTAGT. The CDR3 runs to 15 residues. The CDR3 sequence: CASSERGDRTDTQYF. DNA of the CDR3: TGTGCCAGCAGTGAGCGGGGAGACCGCACAGATACGCAGTATTTT.

This clonotype came up once. The genes are TRBV6-5 and TRBJ1-5, with D possibly being TRBD1 (5 bases). The germline V gene has CDR1 MNHEY and CDR2 SVGAGI. The length of the CDR3 is 14 residues. Trimming stripped 8 bases from V and 7 bases from J, with 18 bases between. The CDR3 region is CASRSIGGRQPQHF. In DNA form, the CDR3 reads TGTGCCAGCCGCTCTATCGGGGGTAGGCAGCCCCAGCATTTT.

The rearrangement uses TRBV6-5 and TRBJ1-2, with TRBD1 matching 11 bases. The CDR3 covers 14 residues. J lost 6 bases, V lost 6 bases, and 6 bases had no gene match. Germline V gene lookup returns CDR1 MNHEY and CDR2 SVGAGI. The CDR3 reads CASSRGTGGHGYTF. CDR3 DNA: TGTGCCAGCAGCCGGGGGACAGGGGGGCATGGCTACACCTTC.

This clonotype occurred many times. V is TRBV5-1 and J is TRBJ2-3; 7 bases map to TRBD2. The CDR3 has 14 residues. Germline CDR1 reads SGHRS; CDR2 reads YFSETQ. With V trimmed by 0 bases and J by 3 bases, 1 base remained unmatched. In DNA, the CDR3 is TGCGCCAGCAGCTTGGAACTAGCGACAGATACGCAGTATTTT. Its protein is CASSLELATDTQYF.

V is TRBV10-2 and J is TRBJ2-1, with 9 bases aligning to TRBD2. After removal of 4 bases from V and 3 bases from J, the junction contained 1 base not matched to a gene. From germline, CDR1 is WSHSY and CDR2 SAAADI. The CDR3 has 14 residues. The CDR3 region has the DNA TGCGCCAGCAGTGTTAGCGGGAGCTACAATGAGCAGTTCTTC. Translating gives CASSVSGSYNEQFF.

The rearrangement links TRBV5-1 to TRBJ1-1, with TRBD1 identical over 11 bases. J gave up 4 bases and V 4 bases, and 6 bases lay outside the gene matches. Germline-derived CDR1 and CDR2 are SGHRS and YFSETQ. The CDR3 spans 15 residues. Written as DNA, the CDR3 is TGCGCCAGCAGCGATACCGGGACAGGGGGCACTGAAGCTTTCTTT. This translates into CASSDTGTGGTEAFF.

This clonotype was found a few times. The J gene is TRBJ2-3, the V gene TRBV6-5, with TRBD1 matching over 8 bases. Unmatched junction bases numbered 8, after V lost 6 bases and J lost 6 bases. Germline CDR1 MNHEY, CDR2 SVGAGI. The CDR3 runs 14 residues. The CDR3 DNA reads TGTGCCAGCAGCCCACGGACAGGGTTGGATACGCAGTATTTT. It is translated as CASSPRTGLDTQYF.

The rearrangement uses TRBV5-1 and TRBJ2-3, with D possibly being TRBD1 (6 bases). The germline V gene has CDR1 SGHRS and CDR2 YFSETQ. With 1 base removed from V and 5 bases from J, the gap between germline ends came to 11 bases. The CDR3 is 14 residues long. Here the CDR3 reads CASSLSGVKDTQYF. The CDR3 DNA follows: TGCGCCAGCAGCTTGTCAGGGGTAAAAGATACGCAGTATTTT.

The chain has TRBV12-3 or TRBV12-4 and TRBJ1-1; no clear D. The CDR3 runs to 15 residues. Trimming shortened V by 2 bases and J by 4 bases, and 14 bases separated the two germline ends. CDR3 bases: TGTGCCAGCAGTTTATATGGCAGACCAGGCACTGAAGCTTTCTTT. Translating it yields CASSLYGRPGTEAFF.

This clonotype was recorded a few times. V usage is TRBV7-3 and J usage is TRBJ2-3, with 7 positions matching TRBD2. The CDR3 spans 15 residues. Germline lookup yields CDR1 SGHTA and CDR2 FQGTGA. The V gene end was trimmed by 1 base and the J gene end by 2 bases; junction bases not matched to a gene: 3. CDR3 loop: CASSLNGGITDTQYF. Here the CDR3 DNA reads TGTGCCAGCAGCTTAAACGGGGGGATCACAGATACGCAGTATTTT.

This clonotype was counted many times. This rearrangement joins TRBV5-8 to TRBJ2-7; the D gene could be TRBD1 or TRBD2 (5 bases each). Germline CDR1 SGHTS, CDR2 YDEGEE. Trimming stripped 6 bases from V and 5 bases from J, with 15 bases between. This CDR3 has 13 amino acids. CDR3 nucleotide sequence: TGTGCCAGCACCCCACCCGGGACCCACGAGCAGTACTTC. Translation gives CASTPPGTHEQYF. The full variable domain, rest sourced from reference TRBV5-8 and TRBJ2-7, is EAGVTQSPTHLIKTRGQQATLRCSPISGHTSVYWYQQALGLGLQFLLWYDEGEERNRGNFPPRFSGRQFPNYSSELNVNALELEDSALYLCASTPPGTHEQYFGPGTRLTVT.

The chain employs TRBV4-2 and TRBJ2-3; TRBD2 is a possible D gene (5 bases). Trimming shortened V by 0 bases and J by 0 bases, and 10 bases separated the two germline ends. Looked up from germline, CDR1 is LGHNA and CDR2 is YNFKEQ. This CDR3 region has 16 residues. CDR3 amino acids: CASSQDGGLSTDTQYF. The CDR3 DNA is TGTGCCAGCAGCCAAGATGGAGGACTTAGCACAGATACGCAGTATTTT.

J is TRBJ2-3 and V is TRBV10-2; 10 bases match TRBD2. Germline lookup yields CDR1 WSHSY and CDR2 SAAADI. The CDR3 totals 14 residues. The V gene end was trimmed by 5 bases and the J gene end by 4 bases; junction bases not matched to a gene: 3. CDR3 sequence (DNA): TGCGCCAGCAGTTGCAGCGGGAGGGCAGATACGCAGTATTTT. Its protein product is CASSCSGRADTQYF.

A single count supports this clonotype. The junction departs from germline at one end; a sequencing error may be responsible. The rearrangement uses TRBV7-6 and TRBJ2-5; 7 positions agree with TRBD2. Per the germline V gene, CDR1 is SGHVS and CDR2 is FNYEAQ. The CDR3 runs to 14 residues. The CDR3 region has the DNA TGTGCCGGCAGCGCGCGGGGGATCCAAGAGACCCAGTACTTC. This codes for CAGSARGIQETQYF.

The chain carries TRBV9 and TRBJ1-5; 8 nucleotides align to TRBD1. The J segment lost 6 bases and the V segment lost 2 bases, leaving 7 bases of the junction unmatched. CDR1 is SGDLS, CDR2 YYNGEE, per germline. This CDR3 has 15 residues. CDR3 sequence (DNA): TGTGCCAGCAGCGTCGGACAGGGACTGGGTCAGCCCCAGCATTTT. Protein: CASSVGQGLGQPQHF.

The chain couples TRBV29-1 to TRBJ2-1; TRBD1 is a possible D gene (6 bases). This CDR3 spans 14 amino acids. Trimming shortened V by 0 bases and J by 4 bases, and 10 bases separated the two germline ends. Germline V lookup: CDR1 SQVTM, CDR2 ANQGSEA. For the CDR3, the DNA is TGCAGCGTTGAAGAATGGGGGCCTTACAATGAGCAGTTCTTC. Its protein is CSVEEWGPYNEQFF.

CDR3 DNA sequence: TGTGCCAGCTCACCAGCCGGGACAGCTAATTCACCCCTCCACTTT. This translates into CASSPAGTANSPLHF. The V gene is TRBV18, the J gene TRBJ1-6, with TRBD1 identical over 7 bases. The J segment lost 6 bases and the V segment lost 2 bases, leaving 4 bases of the junction unmatched. Germline loops: CDR1 KGHSH, CDR2 LQKENI. There are 15 residues in the CDR3.

This clonotype was detected only a few times. The chain has TRBV29-1 and TRBJ2-5; D unresolved. The CDR3 runs 15 residues. CDR1 and CDR2 from the germline V gene are SQVTM and ANQGSEA. V lost 1 base and J lost 5, with 17 bases in between. The CDR3 coding sequence is TGCAGCGTTGAAGCCTCGCCATCCGGCCGGGAGACCCAGTACTTC. Encoded protein: CSVEASPSGRETQYF.

J is TRBJ2-3 and V is TRBV20-1; 8 bases are a match to TRBD1. Germline V gene lookup returns CDR1 DFQATT and CDR2 SNEGSKA (reference sequence). Trimming removed 4 bases from V and 4 bases from J; junction bases left unmatched: 10. The CDR3 has 15 amino acids. The CDR3 DNA sequence: TGCAGTGCTATCCCGTTGGACAGGGAAGCAGATACGCAGTATTTT. This encodes CSAIPLDREADTQYF.

As for this clonotype: Compared with germline, one end of the junction differs, possibly owing to a read error. The CDR3, as DNA: TGCAGTACTAGGGGCCGGGTCCTTGGGCCCCAGCATTTT. Translating it yields CSTRGRVLGPQHF. V gene TRBV20-1 combines with J gene TRBJ1-5; a possible D gene is TRBD1 (5 bases). The CDR3 totals 13 residues. Germline-derived CDR1 and CDR2 are DFQATT and SNEGSKA (reference sequence).

This chain links TRBV5-1 with TRBJ2-2; tentative D call: TRBD1 (6 bases). Per germline, CDR1 SGHRS and CDR2 YFSETQ. V lost 2 bases to trimming and J lost 1 base, with 9 bases between them. There are 15 residues in the CDR3. CDR3 coding DNA: TGCGCCAGCAGCTTACAGGGTATGAACACCGGGGAGCTGTTTTTT. Amino acid sequence: CASSLQGMNTGELFF. Full variable domain (missing parts from reference TRBV5-1 and TRBJ2-2): KAGVTQTPRYLIKTRGQQVTLSCSPISGHRSVSWYQQTPGQGLQFLFEYFSETQRNKGNFPGRFSGRQFSNSRSEMNVSTLELGDSALYLCASSLQGMNTGELFFGEGSRLTVL.

This clonotype has ten or more counts. The rearrangement uses TRBV29-1 and TRBJ2-3; the D gene could be TRBD1 or TRBD2 (6 bases each). Germline CDR1 SQVTM, CDR2 ANQGSEA. The V end was cut by 4 bases, the J end by 2 bases, with 10 bases between. The CDR3 spans 13 residues. The CDR3 nucleotides read TGCAGCGTTGTGGGGGGCTTCACAGATACGCAGTATTTT. It specifies CSVVGGFTDTQYF.

The V call is TRBV6-1, the J call TRBJ2-7; possible D gene TRBD1, 6 bases. The CDR3 is made up of 13 amino acids. V was cut by 8 bases and J by 3 bases, with 14 bases left in between. CDR1 and CDR2 (germline): MNHNS, SASEGT. The CDR3 reads CASLRRGYYEQYF. DNA for the CDR3: TGTGCCAGCCTAAGAAGGGGGTACTACGAGCAGTACTTC.

The chain couples TRBV20-1 to TRBJ2-5; D is perhaps TRBD2 (5 bases). The V and J ends lost 4 bases and 0 bases respectively, with 18 bases between them. Germline CDR1 reads DFQATT; CDR2 reads SNEGSKA (reference sequence). This CDR3 is built from 16 residues. The CDR3 region has the DNA TGCAGTGCTACGCCCGGAGGTACCTGGTACCAAGAGACCCAGTACTTC. It encodes CSATPGGTWYQETQYF.